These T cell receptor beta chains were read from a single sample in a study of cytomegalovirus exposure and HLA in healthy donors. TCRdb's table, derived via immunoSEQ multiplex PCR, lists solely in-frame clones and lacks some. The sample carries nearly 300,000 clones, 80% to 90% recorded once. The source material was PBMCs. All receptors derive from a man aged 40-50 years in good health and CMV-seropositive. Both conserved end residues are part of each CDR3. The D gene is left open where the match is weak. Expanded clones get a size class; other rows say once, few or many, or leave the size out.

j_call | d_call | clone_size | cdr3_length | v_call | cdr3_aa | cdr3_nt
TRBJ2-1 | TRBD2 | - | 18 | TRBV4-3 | CASSQDLAREGLWDEQFF | TGCGCCAGCAGCCAAGATCTCGCGCGGGAGGGCCTTTGGGATGAGCAGTTCTTC
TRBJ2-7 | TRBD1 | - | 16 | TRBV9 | CASSAGHRTGAYEQYF | TGTGCCAGCAGCGCAGGCCATCGGACAGGAGCCTACGAGCAGTACTTC
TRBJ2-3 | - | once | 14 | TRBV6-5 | CASTPMSGADTQYF | TGTGCCAGCACCCCGATGTCGGGTGCAGATACGCAGTATTTT
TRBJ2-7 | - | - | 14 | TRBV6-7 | CASSHSRRKGEQYF | TGTGCCAGCAGTCACTCGCGGCGGAAAGGCGAGCAGTACTTC
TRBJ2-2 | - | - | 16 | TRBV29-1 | CSVEMGEGVGTGELFF | TGCAGCGTTGAAATGGGGGAGGGGGTGGGCACCGGGGAGCTGTTTTTT
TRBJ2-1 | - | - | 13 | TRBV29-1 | CSVGTGVYNEQFF | TGCAGCGTTGGAACGGGAGTGTACAATGAGCAGTTCTTC
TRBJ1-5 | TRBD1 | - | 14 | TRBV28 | CASRQTGGSQPQHF | TGTGCCAGCAGGCAAACAGGGGGTTCTCAGCCCCAGCATTTT
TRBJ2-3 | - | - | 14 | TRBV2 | CASSSTGYSDTQYF | TGTGCCAGCAGTTCTACAGGGTATAGTGATACGCAGTATTTT
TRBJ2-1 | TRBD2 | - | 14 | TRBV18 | CASSPSPSGNVGFF | TGTGCCAGCTCACCATCTCCTAGCGGGAATGTCGGGTTCTTC
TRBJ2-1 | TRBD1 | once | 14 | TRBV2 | CASRQGGSYNEQFF | TGTGCCAGCAGACAGGGGGGATCCTACAATGAGCAGTTCTTC
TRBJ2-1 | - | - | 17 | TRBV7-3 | CASSLPGEPSSYNEQFF | TGTGCCAGCAGCTTACCGGGAGAACCAAGCTCCTACAATGAGCAGTTCTTC
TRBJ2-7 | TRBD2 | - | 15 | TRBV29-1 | CSVEVTSGRAREQYF | TGCAGCGTTGAAGTGACTAGCGGGAGGGCTCGGGAGCAGTACTTC
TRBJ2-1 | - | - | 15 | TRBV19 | CASTLGGYSYNEQFF | TGTGCCAGTACCCTTGGGGGGTACTCCTACAATGAGCAGTTCTTC
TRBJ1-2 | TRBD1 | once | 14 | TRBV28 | CASSPPRQGPGYTF | TGTGCCAGCAGTCCCCCGCGACAGGGTCCTGGCTACACCTTC
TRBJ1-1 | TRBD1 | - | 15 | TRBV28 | CASIPLSGTGKEGFF | TGTGCCAGCATTCCCCTCTCCGGGACAGGGAAGGAGGGCTTCTTT
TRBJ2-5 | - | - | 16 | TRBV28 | CASSSHPGVGGETQYF | TGTGCCAGCAGTTCCCACCCCGGGGTAGGTGGGGAGACCCAGTACTTC
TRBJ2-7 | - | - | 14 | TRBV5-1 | CASRPEGREYEQYF | TGCGCCAGCAGACCGGAGGGCAGGGAGTACGAGCAGTACTTC
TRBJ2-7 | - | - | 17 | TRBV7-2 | CASSLEFWGTHSYEQYF | TGTGCCAGCAGCTTAGAATTTTGGGGGACTCACTCCTACGAGCAGTACTTC
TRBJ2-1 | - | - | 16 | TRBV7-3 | CASSFSQGSSYNEQFF | TGTGCCAGCAGCTTTTCCCAGGGAAGCTCCTACAATGAGCAGTTCTTC
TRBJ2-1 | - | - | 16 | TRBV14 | CASSQEKGISYNEQFF | TGTGCCAGCAGCCAAGAGAAGGGGATCTCCTACAATGAGCAGTTCTTC